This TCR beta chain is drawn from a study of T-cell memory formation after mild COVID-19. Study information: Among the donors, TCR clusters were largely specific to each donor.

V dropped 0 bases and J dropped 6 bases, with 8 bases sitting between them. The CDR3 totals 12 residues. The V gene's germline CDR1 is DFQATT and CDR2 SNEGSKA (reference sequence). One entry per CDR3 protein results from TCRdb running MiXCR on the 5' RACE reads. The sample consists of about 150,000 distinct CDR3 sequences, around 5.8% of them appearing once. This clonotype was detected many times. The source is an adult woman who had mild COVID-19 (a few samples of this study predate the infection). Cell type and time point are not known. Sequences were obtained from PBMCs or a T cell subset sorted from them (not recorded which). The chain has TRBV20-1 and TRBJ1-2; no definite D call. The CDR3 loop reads CSARESGDGYTF. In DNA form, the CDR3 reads TGCAGTGCTAGAGAATCCGGTGATGGCTACACCTTC.